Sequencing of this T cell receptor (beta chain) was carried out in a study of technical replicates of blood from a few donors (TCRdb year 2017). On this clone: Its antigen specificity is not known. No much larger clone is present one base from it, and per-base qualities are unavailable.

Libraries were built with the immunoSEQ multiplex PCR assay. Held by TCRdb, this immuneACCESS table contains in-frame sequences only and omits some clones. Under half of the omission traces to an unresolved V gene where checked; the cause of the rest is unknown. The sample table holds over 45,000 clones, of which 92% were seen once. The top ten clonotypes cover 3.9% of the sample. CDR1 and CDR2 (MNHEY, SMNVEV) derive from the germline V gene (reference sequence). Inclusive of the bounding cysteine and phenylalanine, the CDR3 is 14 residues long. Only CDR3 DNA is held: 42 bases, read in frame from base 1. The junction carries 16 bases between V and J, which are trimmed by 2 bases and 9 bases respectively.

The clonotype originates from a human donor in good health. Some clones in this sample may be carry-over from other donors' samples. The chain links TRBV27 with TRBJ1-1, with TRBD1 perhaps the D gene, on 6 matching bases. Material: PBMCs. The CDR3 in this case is CASSLGRGFSKAFF. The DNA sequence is TGTGCCAGCAGTTTAGGCAGGGGTTTTTCTAAAGCTTTCTTT.